These T cell receptor beta chains were read from a single sample in a study of T cell responses to AZD1222 COVID-19 vaccine. The data were produced by immunoSEQ multiplex PCR, yet TCRdb's version contains in-frame clones alone and is incomplete. The profile shows 200,000 or so clones, approximately 94% of them singletons. The material was peripheral blood, obtained on day 0 of MenACWY control vaccination. The receptor source for this set is an adult in good health. The CDR3 runs from the conserved cysteine through the conserved F or W. D genes are given only for firm matches. The size field is filled for only some rows; it gives once, few, many or a size class.

J gene: TRBJ1-2; D gene: TRBD1; clone size: .; V gene: TRBV6-1; CDR3 DNA: TGTGCCAGCAGTGAAGCGTACGACAGGGAGGGATTTTATGGCTACACCTTC; CDR3 protein: CASSEAYDREGFYGYTF
J gene: TRBJ2-2; D gene: .; clone size: few; V gene: TRBV5-4; CDR3 DNA: TGTGCCAGCAGCTGGGGTGCGCAGAACACCGGGGAGCTGTTTTTT; CDR3 protein: CASSWGAQNTGELFF
J gene: TRBJ1-1; D gene: TRBD1; clone size: .; V gene: TRBV27; CDR3 DNA: TGTGCCAGCAGGGTTACAGGGGGGACTGAAGCTTTCTTT; CDR3 protein: CASRVTGGTEAFF
J gene: TRBJ2-3; D gene: TRBD2; clone size: .; V gene: TRBV11-2; CDR3 DNA: TGTGCCAGCAGCTTAGATCACCTAGCGGGCACAGATACGCAGTATTTT; CDR3 protein: CASSLDHLAGTDTQYF
J gene: TRBJ2-5; D gene: TRBD1; clone size: .; V gene: TRBV4-1; CDR3 DNA: TGCGCCAGCAGCCAAGATCCCCCCCGGACAGGCCAAGAGACCCAGTACTTC; CDR3 protein: CASSQDPPRTGQETQYF
J gene: TRBJ1-1; D gene: TRBD1; clone size: .; V gene: TRBV7-7; CDR3 DNA: TGTGCCAGCAGCCACCGGGACAGGGGGAGGGACACTGAAGCTTTCTTT; CDR3 protein: CASSHRDRGRDTEAFF
J gene: TRBJ1-5; D gene: .; clone size: .; V gene: TRBV7-8; CDR3 DNA: TGTGCCAGCAGCTTAGGACCCAACAATCAGCCCCAGCATTTT; CDR3 protein: CASSLGPNNQPQHF
J gene: TRBJ1-1; D gene: .; clone size: .; V gene: TRBV7-2; CDR3 DNA: TGTGCCAGCAGACTCACTTGGGGGGCGAATCAGAACACTGAAGCTTTCTTT; CDR3 protein: CASRLTWGANQNTEAFF
J gene: TRBJ2-7; D gene: .; clone size: .; V gene: TRBV27; CDR3 DNA: TGTGCCAGCAGTTTTGAGGGGGGGCGGTACGAGCAGTACTTC; CDR3 protein: CASSFEGGRYEQYF
J gene: TRBJ1-1; D gene: TRBD1; clone size: .; V gene: TRBV7-9; CDR3 DNA: TGTGCCAGCAGCTCTAGACTACAGGGGGATGAAGCTTTCTTT; CDR3 protein: CASSSRLQGDEAFF
J gene: TRBJ1-1; D gene: .; clone size: .; V gene: TRBV19; CDR3 DNA: TGTGCCAGTACCCCAGGGAGCCGAAACACTGAAGCTTTCTTT; CDR3 protein: CASTPGSRNTEAFF
J gene: TRBJ1-3; D gene: .; clone size: .; V gene: TRBV5-1; CDR3 DNA: TGCGCCAGCAGCTTGGAACAGGTTCACGGAAACACCATATATTTT; CDR3 protein: CASSLEQVHGNTIYF
J gene: TRBJ2-7; D gene: .; clone size: .; V gene: TRBV5-5; CDR3 DNA: TGTGCCAGCAGCTTGGGGACACCGAGCCACGAGCAGTACTTC; CDR3 protein: CASSLGTPSHEQYF
J gene: TRBJ2-3; D gene: TRBD2; clone size: once; V gene: TRBV30; CDR3 DNA: TGTGCCTGGATGCGCGGGGGGGGCACAGATACGCAGTATTTT; CDR3 protein: CAWMRGGGTDTQYF
J gene: TRBJ1-2; D gene: .; clone size: .; V gene: TRBV15; CDR3 DNA: TGTGCCACCACCGATACAGGACCGCCCGAGGGGGGCTACACCTTC; CDR3 protein: CATTDTGPPEGGYTF
J gene: TRBJ1-5; D gene: .; clone size: .; V gene: TRBV3-1/TRBV3-2; CDR3 DNA: TGTGCCAGCAGCCAAGGGGTCCTTGGACAGCCCCAGCATTTT; CDR3 protein: CASSQGVLGQPQHF
J gene: TRBJ1-4; D gene: .; clone size: .; V gene: TRBV6-5; CDR3 DNA: TGTGCCAGCAGTCCCCTCCAGGGTTTCGCTGAAAAACTGTTTTTT; CDR3 protein: CASSPLQGFAEKLFF
J gene: TRBJ1-5; D gene: .; clone size: once; V gene: TRBV19; CDR3 DNA: TGTGCCAGTCGACAGGTAAATAGCAATCAGCCCCAGCATTTT; CDR3 protein: CASRQVNSNQPQHF
J gene: TRBJ2-3; D gene: .; clone size: .; V gene: TRBV7-2; CDR3 DNA: TGTGCCAGCAGCTTAGCAGGGGGAGCGGCCACAGATACGCAGTATTTT; CDR3 protein: CASSLAGGAATDTQYF
J gene: TRBJ1-3; D gene: TRBD1; clone size: .; V gene: TRBV9; CDR3 DNA: TGTGCCAGCAGCCCAGGACAGGCCCGTTACTCTGGAAACACCATATATTTT; CDR3 protein: CASSPGQARYSGNTIYF
J gene: TRBJ1-1; D gene: .; clone size: .; V gene: TRBV11-1; CDR3 DNA: TGTGCCAGCAGCTTAAGACTCGGGGGCCTGAACACTGAAGCTTTCTTT; CDR3 protein: CASSLRLGGLNTEAFF
J gene: TRBJ2-2; D gene: TRBD2; clone size: .; V gene: TRBV5-1; CDR3 DNA: TGCGCCAGCAGCTTGGCCGGGACTAGCGGGGGTACCGGGGAGCTGTTTTTT; CDR3 protein: CASSLAGTSGGTGELFF
J gene: TRBJ2-7; D gene: TRBD1; clone size: .; V gene: TRBV29-1; CDR3 DNA: TGCAGCGTTTCAAAAGGGACAGGTTCCTACGAGCAGTACTTC; CDR3 protein: CSVSKGTGSYEQYF
J gene: TRBJ2-1; D gene: .; clone size: .; V gene: TRBV19; CDR3 DNA: TGTGCCAGTATTGACTGGCGGGGGCCCAACAATGAGCAGTTCTTC; CDR3 protein: CASIDWRGPNNEQFF
J gene: TRBJ1-2; D gene: TRBD1; clone size: .; V gene: TRBV6-5; CDR3 DNA: TGTGCCAGCAGAGGGGGACAGGGTTTGGATGGCTACACCTTC; CDR3 protein: CASRGGQGLDGYTF
J gene: TRBJ1-1; D gene: TRBD1; clone size: .; V gene: TRBV5-1; CDR3 DNA: TGCGCCAGCAGCCGACAGGGTCCCAACACTGAAGCTTTCTTT; CDR3 protein: CASSRQGPNTEAFF
J gene: TRBJ1-5; D gene: .; clone size: once; V gene: TRBV6-2/TRBV6-3; CDR3 DNA: TGTGCCAGCAGTACAGGGTTGACGGGCAATCAGCCCCAGCATTTT; CDR3 protein: CASSTGLTGNQPQHF
J gene: TRBJ1-1; D gene: TRBD1; clone size: .; V gene: TRBV9; CDR3 DNA: TGTGCCAGCAGCCCAGGGGGGGCGAACACTGAAGCTTTCTTT; CDR3 protein: CASSPGGANTEAFF
J gene: TRBJ1-5; D gene: TRBD1; clone size: .; V gene: TRBV25-1; CDR3 DNA: TGTGCCAGCAGTGGACAGGGAAATCAGCCCCAGCATTTT; CDR3 protein: CASSGQGNQPQHF
J gene: TRBJ2-2; D gene: TRBD1; clone size: once; V gene: TRBV19; CDR3 DNA: TGTGCCAGTAGCGGGACAGGGAACACCGGGGAGCTGTTTTTT; CDR3 protein: CASSGTGNTGELFF
J gene: TRBJ1-5; D gene: .; clone size: .; V gene: TRBV7-9; CDR3 DNA: TGTGCCAGCAGCCTTTGGGACGAAGTGGAGCCCCAGCATTTT; CDR3 protein: CASSLWDEVEPQHF
J gene: TRBJ1-6; D gene: .; clone size: .; V gene: TRBV6-1; CDR3 DNA: TGTGCCAGCAGTGAAAAAGGGGTAGTAGGTTCACCCCTCCACTTT; CDR3 protein: CASSEKGVVGSPLHF
J gene: TRBJ1-2; D gene: .; clone size: .; V gene: TRBV29-1; CDR3 DNA: TGCAGCGCTACGGACGGTAACGATGGCTACACCTTC; CDR3 protein: CSATDGNDGYTF
J gene: TRBJ2-7; D gene: TRBD1; clone size: once; V gene: TRBV30; CDR3 DNA: TGTGCCTGGAGGGCCGCAGGGACAGGGGGCTACGAGCAGTACTTC; CDR3 protein: CAWRAAGTGGYEQYF
J gene: TRBJ2-7; D gene: .; clone size: .; V gene: TRBV4-3; CDR3 DNA: TGCGCCAGCTGCCCAGCCCGGGACGCCTCCTACGAGCAGTACTTC; CDR3 protein: CASCPARDASYEQYF
J gene: TRBJ1-4; D gene: TRBD1; clone size: .; V gene: TRBV2; CDR3 DNA: TGTGCCAGTAGACAGGGAGGGGAAAAACTGTTTTTT; CDR3 protein: CASRQGGEKLFF
J gene: TRBJ1-2; D gene: .; clone size: .; V gene: TRBV11-2; CDR3 DNA: TGTGCCAGCAGCTTAGTGAACTATGGCTACACCTTC; CDR3 protein: CASSLVNYGYTF
J gene: TRBJ2-3; D gene: TRBD2; clone size: .; V gene: TRBV10-3; CDR3 DNA: TGTGCCATCAGTCGCGGGGGAGGGGCGACAGATACGCAGTATTTT; CDR3 protein: CAISRGGGATDTQYF
J gene: TRBJ1-2; D gene: TRBD1; clone size: .; V gene: TRBV7-2; CDR3 DNA: TGTGCCAGCAGCTATTATACCGGGACAGGGAATGGCTACACCTTC; CDR3 protein: CASSYYTGTGNGYTF
J gene: TRBJ2-7; D gene: .; clone size: .; V gene: TRBV12-3/TRBV12-4; CDR3 DNA: TGTGCCAGCAGATTAGGGGGAACCTACGAGCAGTACTTC; CDR3 protein: CASRLGGTYEQYF
J gene: TRBJ2-7; D gene: .; clone size: few; V gene: TRBV30; CDR3 DNA: TGTGCCTGGAGTCCACAGCGCTACGAGCAGTACTTC; CDR3 protein: CAWSPQRYEQYF
J gene: TRBJ1-3; D gene: .; clone size: .; V gene: TRBV11-2; CDR3 DNA: TGTGCCAGCAGCTTAACGGGGGCGCGGGGAAACACCATATATTTT; CDR3 protein: CASSLTGARGNTIYF
J gene: TRBJ1-2; D gene: TRBD1; clone size: .; V gene: TRBV19; CDR3 DNA: TGTGCCAGTAGTCTCCAGGGGGCTAGGGTCAACTATGGCTACACCTTC; CDR3 protein: CASSLQGARVNYGYTF
J gene: TRBJ2-1; D gene: .; clone size: .; V gene: TRBV10-1; CDR3 DNA: TGCGCCAGCAGCAGACATGGTTGTCCCAATGAGCAGTTCTTC; CDR3 protein: CASSRHGCPNEQFF
J gene: TRBJ2-7; D gene: TRBD2; clone size: .; V gene: TRBV3-1/TRBV3-2; CDR3 DNA: TGTGCCAGCACCGGGGGGGGTTACGAGCAGTACTTC; CDR3 protein: CASTGGGYEQYF
J gene: TRBJ1-3; D gene: .; clone size: .; V gene: TRBV6-5; CDR3 DNA: TGTGCCAGCAGACGGAAAGCTAATGGAAACACCATATATTTT; CDR3 protein: CASRRKANGNTIYF
J gene: TRBJ1-5; D gene: TRBD1; clone size: .; V gene: TRBV6-2/TRBV6-3; CDR3 DNA: TGTGCCAGCAGTCCGTACAATCAGGGGGTCGGTCAGCCCCAGCATTTT; CDR3 protein: CASSPYNQGVGQPQHF
J gene: TRBJ1-4; D gene: .; clone size: .; V gene: TRBV6-5; CDR3 DNA: TGTGCCAGCAGTTACTCTATGACAACTAATGAAAAACTGTTTTTT; CDR3 protein: CASSYSMTTNEKLFF